The entry below gives a single T cell receptor (beta chain) sequence along with its context. Its antigen is unidentified. Stated treatment: around 19 received Ad26.COV2.S at low or high dose, single or two shots; 5 received placebo; per-sample allocation not given. Specimen acquisition occurred on day 63 following the initial vaccine or placebo injection. The table came from immunoSEQ multiplex PCR; TCRdb's copy has only in-frame clones and leaves some out. The table has more than 300,000 clones, about 82% seen once. These data come from a study of Ad26.COV2.S vaccination and SARS-CoV-2 variants. Study context: The donor belonged to the COV1001 Ad26.COV2.S trial arm. Each vaccinee took Ad26.COV2.S intramuscularly, once or twice 56 days apart.

Overall study findings and caveats: Vaccine and placebo recipients had comparable breadth of non-spike TCRs.

The source was peripheral blood, collected in a trial of Ad26.COV2.S vaccine versus placebo. This clonotype originated in a person between 18 and 59 years old who received the Ad26.COV2.S COVID-19 vaccine or a placebo.

This chain's CDR3 is CASSRTSGGSGELFF. CDR3 coding DNA: TGTGCCAGCAGCCGGACTAGCGGGGGTTCCGGGGAGCTGTTTTTT. This rearrangement joins TRBV5-4 to TRBJ2-2; TRBD2 matches 13 bases. The CDR3 spans 15 residues. Germline V CDR1 and CDR2: SGHNT, YYREEE (reference sequence). J was trimmed by 6 bases and V by 4 bases; bases with no gene match: 3. The full variable domain, completed using reference TRBV5-4 and TRBJ2-2, is ETGVTQSPTHLIKTRGQQVTLRCSSQSGHNTVSWYQQALGQGPQFIFQYYREEENGRGNFPPRFSGLQFPNYSSELNVNALELDDSALYLCASSRTSGGSGELFFGEGSRLTVL.